These 5 T cell receptor beta chains originate from one sample sequenced in a study of beta chain features in type 1 diabetes. As every portion of the isolated RNA was reverse transcribed, the sequencing read expressed TCRB transcripts. Libraries were prepared by immunoSEQ multiplex PCR; TCRdb keeps only in-frame clonotypes and omits some of them. The table shows roughly 250,000 clones, with over 8.5% occurring only once. Source material: naive CD4+ T cells from blood. Every receptor here comes from a young woman in good health.

This clone was observed a few times. This rearrangement joins TRBV30 to TRBJ1-5; 9 bases are a match to TRBD1. Trimming removed 5 bases from V and 6 bases from J; junction bases left unmatched: 2. Germline assignment: CDR1 GTSNPN and CDR2 SVGIG (reference sequence). The CDR3 sequence is 12 residues long. For the CDR3, the DNA is TGTGCCTGGGACAGGGGGATTCAGCCCCAGCATTTT. Translated: CAWDRGIQPQHF. Filled out from reference TRBV30 and TRBJ1-5, the complete variable domain reads SQTIHQWPATLVQPVGSPLSLECTVEGTSNPNLYWYRQAAGRGLQLLFYSVGIGQISSEVPQNLSASRPQDRQFILSSKKLLLSDSGFYLCAWDRGIQPQHFGDGTRLSIL.

As for this clone: A junction boundary mismatches the germline segment, possibly from a read error. The DNA for the CDR3 is TGCGCCAGCAGCCAAGTTCCGGGGACTAGCTCCTCCGAGCAGTACTTC. It encodes CASSQVPGTSSSEQYF. The chain is built from TRBV4-1 and TRBJ2-7, with 9 bases lining up with TRBD2. The length of the CDR3 is 16 residues. The germline V gene has CDR1 MGHRA and CDR2 YSYEKL.

The chain uses TRBV5-1 and TRBJ2-2, with TRBD2 identical over 8 bases. There are 16 residues in the CDR3. The trim removed 1 base at V and 4 bases at J, leaving 6 bases unmatched. Germline loops: CDR1 SGHRS, CDR2 YFSETQ. The CDR3 DNA follows: TGCGCCAGCAGCTTGCCAGCGGGGGTCAGCACCGGGGAGCTGTTTTTT. Amino acid sequence: CASSLPAGVSTGELFF.

The sample holds a few counts of this clone. The rearrangement links TRBV10-2 to TRBJ1-1, with D unclear. The V end lost 2 bases, the J end lost 6 bases, and 4 bases lay between the germline ends. CDR1 is WSHSY and CDR2 is SAAADI in the germline V gene. The CDR3 runs to 11 residues. DNA of the CDR3: TGCGCCAGCAGTGAGCCCTCTGAAGCTTTCTTT. Translating gives CASSEPSEAFF.

This clone was seen many times. The chain employs TRBV7-9 and TRBJ1-6; 9 nucleotides align to TRBD1. The germline V gene has CDR1 SEHNR and CDR2 FQNEAQ (reference sequence). CDR3 size: 15 residues. J was trimmed by 9 bases and V by 4 bases; bases with no gene match: 7. The CDR3 protein is CASSSITGGSSPLHF. CDR3 DNA sequence: TGTGCCAGCAGCTCGATAACAGGGGGCAGTTCACCCCTCCACTTT. The whole variable domain, filled in from reference TRBV7-9 and TRBJ1-6, reads DTGVSQNPRHKITKRGQNVTFRCDPISEHNRLYWYRQTLGQGPEFLTYFQNEAQLEKSRLLSDRFSAERPKGSFSTLEIQRTEQGDSAMYLCASSSITGGSSPLHFGNGTRLTVT.